The 30 T cell receptor beta chains below were found in one sample sequenced in a study of cytomegalovirus exposure and HLA in healthy donors. The PCR used 60 Vbeta and 13 Jbeta primers. The data were produced by immunoSEQ multiplex PCR, yet TCRdb's version contains in-frame clones alone and is incomplete. The sample records approximately 140,000 clones, approximately 57% being singletons. The sequencing sample was made of PBMCs. These receptor sequences come from a male donor in good health and CMV-seronegative.

The V gene is TRBV27, the J gene TRBJ1-2; maybe TRBD1 (5 bases). This CDR3 is built from 13 residues. Per germline, CDR1 MNHEY and CDR2 SMNVEV (reference sequence). V dropped 2 bases and J dropped 4 bases, with 8 bases sitting between them. Here the CDR3 DNA reads TGTGCCAGCAGTTTACAGGGAACCTATGGCTACACCTTC. Its protein is CASSLQGTYGYTF.

V usage is TRBV7-8 and J usage is TRBJ2-3, with D possibly matching TRBD2 (5 bases). V lost 1 base and J 1 base, leaving 9 bases between the germline ends. The CDR3 covers 15 residues. Germline V gene lookup returns CDR1 SGHVS and CDR2 FQNEAQ. The CDR3 coding sequence is TGTGCCAGCAGCTTAGTTGCGGGTGGCACAGATACGCAGTATTTT. Translated, it gives CASSLVAGGTDTQYF.

This clone was recorded a few times. The chain combines TRBV7-2 with TRBJ2-7, with TRBD2 matching over 9 bases. This CDR3 contains 17 residues. The V gene end was trimmed by 1 base and the J gene end by 0 bases; junction bases not matched to a gene: 7. From germline, CDR1 is SGHTA and CDR2 FQGNSA. As DNA, the CDR3 is TGTGCCAGCAGCTTAGGAGCGGGGGGCTTTTACTCCTACGAGCAGTACTTC. Translating it yields CASSLGAGGFYSYEQYF.

The rearrangement links TRBV11-2 to TRBJ1-5; D perhaps matches TRBD1 (6 bases). V was shortened by 1 base and J by 7 bases, with 11 bases between the two germline ends. CDR3 length: 14 amino acids. Germline CDR1 and CDR2: SGHAT and FQNNGV. The CDR3 DNA reads as TGTGCCAGCAGCTTAGCGGCCAGGGGCCAGCCCCAGCATTTT. It translates to CASSLAARGQPQHF.

The V gene is TRBV2, the J gene TRBJ1-6, with a tentative D call TRBD1 (6 bases). V was clipped by 4 bases and J by 7 bases, with 17 bases between them. CDR3 size: 16 residues. CDR1 SNHLY and CDR2 FYNNEI come from the germline V gene. This CDR3 is CASSAGRNTGNSPLHF. CDR3 nucleotide sequence: TGTGCCAGCAGTGCCGGCCGCAACACAGGGAATTCACCCCTCCACTTT.

V and J are TRBV1 and TRBJ2-5; TRBD2 is taken as the D call from the table, unchecked against the DNA. TRBV1 is an annotated pseudogene. CDR3 length: 9 amino acids. DNA of the CDR3: TGCACTACGCGCGAGACCCAGTACTTC. Protein: CTTRETQYF.

This clone was counted between two and nine times. This sequence joins TRBV28 and TRBJ2-2, with D tentatively TRBD1 (6 bases). V was cut by 2 bases and J by 2 bases, with 18 bases left in between. The CDR3 extends over 18 amino acids. The V gene's germline CDR1 is MDHEN and CDR2 SYDVKM. CDR3 residues: CASSLVVWGPDNTGELFF. DNA for the CDR3: TGTGCCAGCAGTTTAGTGGTTTGGGGGCCTGACAACACCGGGGAGCTGTTTTTT.

The chain employs TRBV27 and TRBJ2-1, with TRBD1 identical over 11 bases. The germline V gene has CDR1 MNHEY and CDR2 SMNVEV (reference sequence). The CDR3 length is 15 residues. V shed 3 bases, J shed 6 bases, and the junction held 4 bases outside the gene matches. CDR3 DNA sequence: TGTGCCAGCAGTTTCGGGACAGGGGGGGCCAATGAGCAGTTCTTC. It specifies CASSFGTGGANEQFF.

In its sample, this clone was seen a few times. The DNA of the CDR3 is TGTGCCAGCTCCCCCGGGACAGGGGAATACAATGAGCAGTTCTTC. It codes for CASSPGTGEYNEQFF. This chain connects TRBV18 to TRBJ2-1, with 10 bases that match TRBD1. J lost 4 bases, V lost 6 bases, and 6 bases had no gene match. Germline lookup yields CDR1 KGHSH and CDR2 LQKENI. The CDR3 loop spans 15 amino acids.

The V and J genes are TRBV7-2 and TRBJ1-2, with a weak D call TRBD1 (5 bases). Germline CDR1 reads SGHTA; CDR2 reads FQGNSA. This CDR3 is 13 amino acids long. Trimming pared 5 bases from V and 2 bases from J, leaving 9 bases between. The CDR3 coding sequence is TGTGCCAGCAGCACCGACAGAAACTATGGCTACACCTTC. Translation: CASSTDRNYGYTF.

V and J are TRBV7-3 and TRBJ1-1, with D possibly being TRBD1 (5 bases). Germline CDR1 reads SGHTA; CDR2 reads FQGTGA. V gave up 6 bases and J gave up 0 bases, with 14 bases separating them. CDR3 length: 15 amino acids. Written as DNA, the CDR3 is TGTGCCAGCAGGCCGGGGGGATCCCTGAACACTGAAGCTTTCTTT. This translates into CASRPGGSLNTEAFF.

This clone turned up a few times. The chain links TRBV27 to TRBJ2-2, with 9 bases lining up with TRBD2. The CDR3 sequence is 14 residues long. V lost 6 bases, J lost 5 bases, and 4 bases stayed unmatched. From germline, CDR1 is MNHEY and CDR2 SMNVEV (reference sequence). CDR3 nucleotides: TGTGCCAGCAGGGGACTAGCTAGAACCGGGGAGCTGTTTTTT. Encoded protein: CASRGLARTGELFF.

A few counts support this clone. V and J are TRBV5-3 and TRBJ1-1, with D possibly TRBD1 on 6 matching bases. TRBV5-3 has ORF status, its function being uncertain. The CDR3 loop spans 11 amino acids. V gave up 4 bases and J gave up 7 bases, with 8 bases separating them. CDR3 region: CARSGRGEAFF. DNA for the CDR3: TGTGCCAGAAGCGGCAGGGGTGAAGCTTTCTTT.

The genes are TRBV19 and TRBJ2-4, with TRBD1 matching 9 bases. CDR3 length: 15 residues. Germline V CDR1 and CDR2: LNHDA, SQIVND (reference sequence). V was clipped by 6 bases and J by 4 bases; unmatched bases: 7. CDR3 region: CASSLGGTGKNIQYF. CDR3 DNA sequence: TGTGCCAGTAGCCTGGGGGGGACAGGGAAAAACATTCAGTACTTC.

The chain is built from TRBV9 and TRBJ2-3; maybe TRBD1 (7 bases). Trimming stripped 3 bases from V and 3 bases from J, with 8 bases between. Germline V gene sequence: CDR1 SGDLS, CDR2 YYNGEE. The CDR3 spans 13 residues. CDR3 amino acids: CASSAGGTDTQYF. In DNA form, the CDR3 reads TGTGCCAGCAGCGCAGGGGGGACAGATACGCAGTATTTT.

The rearrangement uses TRBV16 and TRBJ2-7; a weak D match, TRBD1 (6 bases). Trimming took off 2 bases at V and 2 bases at J, with 13 bases between the two ends. From germline, CDR1 is KGHSY and CDR2 FQNENV. The CDR3 runs 15 residues. CDR3 DNA sequence: TGTGCCAGCAGCCAAGGGTGGGGGCCCGCCTACGAGCAGTACTTC. It encodes CASSQGWGPAYEQYF.

V is TRBV5-1 and J is TRBJ1-1; maybe TRBD1 (6 bases). This CDR3 has 15 residues. The V and J ends lost 3 bases and 5 bases respectively, with 17 bases between them. Germline loops: CDR1 SGHRS, CDR2 YFSETQ. In DNA form, the CDR3 reads TGCGCCAGCAGCTCTGCGTTAGGGCAGGGGACTGAAGCTTTCTTT. Encoded protein: CASSSALGQGTEAFF.

V gene TRBV7-3 combines with J gene TRBJ2-2; 7 nucleotides match TRBD1. The length of the CDR3 is 15 residues. Germline CDR1 is SGHTA and CDR2 is FQGTGA. V dropped 6 bases and J dropped 7; count of bases not matched to a gene: 11. CDR3 in DNA: TGTGCCAGCAGGATAGGGGGTCGGACAGGCGGGGAGCTGTTTTTT. This encodes CASRIGGRTGGELFF.

V and J are TRBV29-1 and TRBJ1-1; tentative D call: TRBD1 (5 bases). Germline CDR1 reads SQVTM; CDR2 reads ANQGSEA. V was clipped by 1 base and J by 5 bases, with 14 bases between them. The CDR3 is made up of 14 amino acids. The CDR3: CSVEVHGGTTEAFF. The DNA for the CDR3 is TGCAGCGTTGAAGTGCACGGGGGTACAACTGAAGCTTTCTTT.

This clone was detected a few times. This chain links TRBV14 with TRBJ2-7; 11 nucleotides line up with TRBD1. CDR1 is SGHDN, CDR2 FVKESK, per germline. The CDR3 is 17 residues long. V shed 2 bases and J 1 base; nucleotides not matched to a gene: 7. CDR3 loop: CASSQPGQGVGSYEQYF. CDR3 coding DNA: TGTGCCAGCAGCCAACCGGGACAGGGGGTCGGATCCTACGAGCAGTACTTC.

J is TRBJ1-5 and V is TRBV12-5; 8 bases are a match to TRBD1. The V and J ends lost 6 bases and 4 bases, in that order; junction bases with no gene match: 11. Looked up from germline, CDR1 is LGHNT and CDR2 is FRNRAP. The CDR3 is 16 amino acids. The CDR3 loop is CASGPGGQELNQPQHF. As DNA, the CDR3 is TGTGCTAGTGGCCCTGGGGGACAGGAATTAAATCAGCCCCAGCATTTT.

This chain joins TRBV5-1 and TRBJ2-7; perhaps TRBD2 as D (6 bases). The CDR3 loop spans 14 amino acids. The V gene's germline CDR1 is SGHRS and CDR2 YFSETQ. V was trimmed by 2 bases and J by 3 bases, leaving 12 bases between them. The chain's CDR3 is CASSFGTFLYEQYF. The CDR3, as DNA: TGCGCCAGCAGCTTCGGGACTTTCCTCTACGAGCAGTACTTC.

The J gene is TRBJ1-6, the V gene TRBV18; D uncertain. V lost 5 bases to trimming and J lost 6 bases, with 14 bases between them. The CDR3 runs 15 residues. Germline V gives CDR1 KGHSH, CDR2 LQKENI. DNA for the CDR3: TGTGCCAGCTCAAAAGAGTGGTTCCCTAATTCACCCCTCCACTTT. It encodes CASSKEWFPNSPLHF. Filled out from reference TRBV18 and TRBJ1-6, the complete variable domain reads NAGVMQNPRHLVRRRGQEARLRCSPMKGHSHVYWYRQLPEEGLKFMVYLQKENIIDESGMPKERFSAEFPKEGPSILRIQQVVRGDSAAYFCASSKEWFPNSPLHFGNGTRLTVT.

The V gene is TRBV19, the J gene TRBJ2-1, with D possibly TRBD2 on 5 matching bases. Germline-derived CDR1 and CDR2 are LNHDA and SQIVND (reference sequence). Trimming took 0 bases from V and 4 from J, leaving 7 bases between them. There are 14 residues in the CDR3. In DNA, the CDR3 is TGTGCCAGTAGTATAGATCGGGGATACAATGAGCAGTTCTTC. Residues: CASSIDRGYNEQFF.

The sample holds a few counts of this clone. This sequence joins TRBV7-2 and TRBJ1-1; maybe TRBD1 (6 bases). This CDR3 region has 13 residues. The germline V and J ends were trimmed by 6 bases and 4 bases, with 12 bases remaining between them. The V gene's germline CDR1 is SGHTA and CDR2 FQGNSA. CDR3 coding DNA: TGTGCCAGCAGTCGACAGGATATCACTGAAGCTTTCTTT. Its translation: CASSRQDITEAFF. Full variable domain (remainder filled in from reference TRBV7-2 and TRBJ1-1): GAGVSQSPSNKVTEKGKDVELRCDPISGHTALYWYRQSLGQGLEFLIYFQGNSAPDKSGLPSDRFSAERTGGSVSTLTIQRTQQEDSAVYLCASSRQDITEAFFGQGTRLTVV.

This clone was counted at least ten times. The CDR3 region has the DNA TGTGCCAGTAACACTCCCGGGACAGGTACCACTGAAGCTTTCTTT. Its protein is CASNTPGTGTTEAFF. The chain employs TRBV19 and TRBJ1-1, with 8 bases matching TRBD1. CDR1 and CDR2 (germline): LNHDA, SQIVND (reference sequence). J lost 4 bases, V lost 7 bases, and 11 bases had no gene match. This CDR3 has 15 residues.

The chain links TRBV29-1 to TRBJ2-3, with 7 bases lining up with TRBD1. Per germline, CDR1 SQVTM and CDR2 ANQGSEA. The CDR3 is 14 residues long. The J segment lost 1 base and the V segment lost 5 bases, leaving 6 bases of the junction unmatched. The CDR3 DNA sequence: TGCAGCGTTACAGGACAGGCGGGCACAGATACGCAGTATTTT. Encoded protein: CSVTGQAGTDTQYF.

This clone was seen only a few times. In nucleotides, the CDR3 is TGCAGCGTTGAGCAAACAGGGGGCGGCGAGCAGTACTTC. Translating it yields CSVEQTGGGEQYF. The chain carries TRBV29-1 and TRBJ2-7, with 9 nucleotides matching TRBD1. CDR3 size: 13 residues. Germline V gives CDR1 SQVTM, CDR2 ANQGSEA. Trimming removed 3 bases from V and 6 bases from J; junction bases left unmatched: 6.

The chain combines TRBV7-2 with TRBJ1-6; 10 bases are shared with TRBD1. The CDR3 length is 14 residues. Germline CDR1 and CDR2: SGHTA and FQGNSA. V was clipped by 6 bases and J by 9 bases; unmatched bases: 5. The CDR3 nucleotides are TGTGCCAGCAGACGTGGGACAGGGGTTTCACCCCTCCACTTT. Translating it yields CASRRGTGVSPLHF.

The V call is TRBV7-9, the J call TRBJ1-1; TRBD1 aligns across 11 bases. V shed 4 bases and J 7 bases; nucleotides not matched to a gene: 5. The CDR3 totals 14 residues. Germline V gives CDR1 SEHNR, CDR2 FQNEAQ (reference sequence). The CDR3 loop reads CASSWGQGVGEAFF. CDR3 sequence (DNA): TGTGCCAGCAGCTGGGGACAGGGGGTTGGTGAAGCTTTCTTT.